Below, one T cell receptor (beta chain) is given with its context. The target antigen is unknown. The sample belongs to a study of blood T cells in healthy people across ages. Study context: The template switching approach captured approximately one barcoded beta molecule for every two T cells.

Regarding the study as a whole: CMV status of donors was not determined, possibly confounding expanded clonotype changes.

CDR3 length: 12 amino acids. Germline loops: CDR1 SQVTM, CDR2 ANQGSEA. The V end lost 7 bases, the J end lost 7 bases, and 16 bases lay between the germline ends. The second PCR ran about 6 to 12 cycles with a sample-barcoded 5' primer and J-beta primers. Each of the cDNA molecules was tagged by a template-switch adaptor with 12 random nucleotides. TCRdb itself ran the 5' RACE reads through MiXCR, one entry per CDR3 protein. The repertoire consists of around 1,000,000 distinct CDR3 sequences, with 35% to 40% occurring once and the leading ten covering around 14%. The J gene is TRBJ1-2, the V gene TRBV29-1, with D possibly TRBD1 on 6 matching bases. Sequenced input: blood. The TCR comes from a man in his late teens or twenties in good health. CDR3 protein: CSAKNRDGGYTF. DNA of the CDR3: TGCAGCGCAAAGAACAGGGACGGTGGCTACACCTTC.